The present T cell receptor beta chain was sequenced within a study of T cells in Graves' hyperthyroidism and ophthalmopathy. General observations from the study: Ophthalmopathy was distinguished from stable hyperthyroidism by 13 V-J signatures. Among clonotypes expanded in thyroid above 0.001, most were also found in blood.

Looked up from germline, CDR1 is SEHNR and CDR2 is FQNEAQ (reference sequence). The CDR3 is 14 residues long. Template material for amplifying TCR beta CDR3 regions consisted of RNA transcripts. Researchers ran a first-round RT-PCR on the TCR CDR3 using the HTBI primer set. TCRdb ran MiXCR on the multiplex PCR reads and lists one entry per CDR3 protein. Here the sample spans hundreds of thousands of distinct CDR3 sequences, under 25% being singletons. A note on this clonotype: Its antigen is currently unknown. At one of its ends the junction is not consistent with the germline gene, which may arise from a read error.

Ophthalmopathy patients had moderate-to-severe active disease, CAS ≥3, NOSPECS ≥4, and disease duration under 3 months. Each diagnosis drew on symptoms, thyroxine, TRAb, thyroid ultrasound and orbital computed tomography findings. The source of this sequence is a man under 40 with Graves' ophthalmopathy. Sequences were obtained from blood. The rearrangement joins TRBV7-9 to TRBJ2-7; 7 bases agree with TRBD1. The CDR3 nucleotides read TGTGCCAGCAGCTTATCCCGGGACAGCTACGGGCAGTACTTC. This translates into CASSLSRDSYGQYF.